There are many counts of the clone carrying this T cell receptor (beta chain). The V end was cut by 3 bases, the J end by 5 bases, with 7 bases between. In germline, CDR1 is GTSNPN, CDR2 SVGIG (reference sequence). The CDR3 is 11 residues long. The source of the sample is a study of regulatory T cells in long-lasting Graves disease. Stated time point: persistent/refractory GD, antithyroid drugs over 5 years with positive TRAb. TCR sequences were obtained from RNA taken from PBMCs. In building TCR beta libraries, iRepertoire HTBI primers were used together with Arm-PCR of CDR3 regions. Under the authors' procedure: Gene usage covered 55 to 70 TRBV and roughly 13 TRBJ segments. TCRdb recomputed calls from the multiplex PCR reads with MiXCR, one row per CDR3 protein. Clone size and V and J calls follow TCRdb, not the original study. There are 400,000 to 500,000 distinct CDR3 sequences in the sample; about a fifth occur only once, and 7.8% lies in the top ten.

The clonotype was recovered from a female donor with Graves disease. The chain combines TRBV30 with TRBJ1-1, with no clear D. Sequenced here: peripheral blood mononuclear cells (PBMCs), sampled when the disease was refractory, from a patient treated with antithyroid drugs. The CDR3 DNA sequence: TGTGCCTGGAGATATGTTACTGAAGCTTTCTTT. As protein: CAWRYVTEAFF.